A selection of T cell receptor beta chains follows, all from one sample in a study of cytotoxic CD8 clonotypes in ibrutinib-treated CLL. This table comes from immunoSEQ multiplex PCR, and its TCRdb copy is limited to in-frame clones, with some not included. The data contain 150,000 or so clones, approximately 90% of them singletons. The sequences come from PBMCs, collected at disease progression, from a patient treated with ibrutinib. These receptors came from a human donor with chronic lymphocytic leukemia. Both conserved end residues are part of each CDR3. D genes are given only for firm matches. Not every row has a clone size; where given, it reads once, few, many or a size class.

abundance,d_gene,j_gene,len,v_gene,CDR3nt,CDR3aa
.,.,TRBJ1-4,14,TRBV6-5,TGTGCCAGCAGTTACTCCCGGGGAGGTGAAAAACTGTTTTTT,CASSYSRGGEKLFF
few,TRBD1,TRBJ1-1,13,TRBV27,TGTGCCAGCAGGGGAGACAGGGTCGGTGAAGCTTTCTTT,CASRGDRVGEAFF
.,.,TRBJ2-7,15,TRBV6-1,TGTGCCAGCAGTGTCCGGGACTGGATAAAAACTGAGCAGTACTTC,CASSVRDWIKTEQYF
.,.,TRBJ2-5,17,TRBV5-4,TGTGCCAGCAGCTCCTTCCCGGTGACGGGGCTCGGAGAGACCCAGTACTTC,CASSSFPVTGLGETQYF
.,TRBD1,TRBJ2-5,14,TRBV9,TGTGCCAGCAGCCCATGGACAGGGGGTGAGACCCAGTACTTC,CASSPWTGGETQYF
.,TRBD2,TRBJ2-1,15,TRBV5-1,TGCGCCAGCAGCTCCTTAGCGGGCTCCAACAATGAGCAGTTCTTC,CASSSLAGSNNEQFF
.,.,TRBJ2-3,13,TRBV30,TGTGCCTGGAGCGCCGGGCGTACAGATACGCAGTATTTT,CAWSAGRTDTQYF
.,TRBD1,TRBJ1-1,17,TRBV5-1,TGCGCCAGCAGCGGGTCCAGGGGGCGCGGGTTTGACACTGAAGCTTTCTTT,CASSGSRGRGFDTEAFF
.,TRBD1,TRBJ2-3,15,TRBV29-1,TGCAGCGTTGCCGGACAGGGAGGCCCCACAGATACGCAGTATTTT,CSVAGQGGPTDTQYF
.,TRBD1,TRBJ2-1,16,TRBV28,TGTGCCAGCAGTTTACGGACAGGACGCTCCTACAATGAGCAGTTCTTC,CASSLRTGRSYNEQFF
.,TRBD1,TRBJ1-5,17,TRBV7-2,TGTGCCAGCAGCCCCCGGGGACAGTTAAATAGCAATCAGCCCCAGCATTTT,CASSPRGQLNSNQPQHF
.,.,TRBJ2-7,15,TRBV7-2,TGTGCCAGCAGCTTACATCACAGGCTAGCCTACGAGCAGTACTTC,CASSLHHRLAYEQYF
.,.,TRBJ2-3,16,TRBV7-9,TGTGCCAGCAGCATGACAGGCCCCCGGGGCACAGATACGCAGTATTTT,CASSMTGPRGTDTQYF
.,.,TRBJ1-5,15,TRBV5-5,TGTGCCAGCAGCTTGCGAGGCGGGGGCAATCAGCCCCAGCATTTT,CASSLRGGGNQPQHF
.,.,TRBJ2-7,12,TRBV7-9,TGTGCCAGCAGCCACAACGTCAACGAGCAGTACTTC,CASSHNVNEQYF
.,TRBD2,TRBJ2-1,16,TRBV14,TGTGCCAGCAGCTTCGTAGCGGGAGCGCTCTCCAATGAGCAGTTCTTC,CASSFVAGALSNEQFF
.,.,TRBJ2-3,16,TRBV27,TGTGCCAGCAGTTTATGGGGTGGGGGCAGCACAGATACGCAGTATTTT,CASSLWGGGSTDTQYF
few,.,TRBJ1-1,12,TRBV28,TGTGCCAGCAGTTTAGACGGGCGAGGAGCTTTCTTT,CASSLDGRGAFF
.,.,TRBJ2-5,15,TRBV7-9,TGTGCCAGCAGCTTAACAGGGTCCCACCAAGAGACCCAGTACTTC,CASSLTGSHQETQYF
.,TRBD2,TRBJ2-7,16,TRBV5-5,TGTGCCAGCAGCTCCCGGGGACTAGCGGGAGTGTACGAGCAGTACTTC,CASSSRGLAGVYEQYF
.,.,TRBJ2-1,17,TRBV5-1,TGCGCCAGCAGCCCGGACTCCAGTTCGAGGTCGATGGTTGAGCAGTTCTTC,CASSPDSSSRSMVEQFF
once,.,TRBJ1-2,15,TRBV18,TGTGCCAGCTCACGCGCGAGCCAAGCTAACTATGGCTACACCTTC,CASSRASQANYGYTF
.,TRBD1,TRBJ2-3,16,TRBV11-2,TGTGCCAGCAGCCCCGGGACAGGGCTTCAGGCAGATACGCAGTATTTT,CASSPGTGLQADTQYF
.,.,TRBJ1-1,13,TRBV27,TGTGCCAGCAGTCCGATAAGGACAGACGGAGCTTTCTTT,CASSPIRTDGAFF
.,.,TRBJ1-1,15,TRBV11-1,TGTGCCAGCAGCTTAAGCATCAGGGGTTACACTGAAGCTTTCTTT,CASSLSIRGYTEAFF
.,.,TRBJ1-5,17,TRBV18,TGTGCCAGCTCACGTACGCCCCCAGGGGCGGTCGGTCAGCCCCAGCATTTT,CASSRTPPGAVGQPQHF
.,.,TRBJ2-1,14,TRBV7-3,TGTGCCAGCAGCCCCGATGGTGGATACAATGAGCAGTTCTTC,CASSPDGGYNEQFF
.,.,TRBJ1-5,15,TRBV5-6,TGTGCCAGCAGCATTTGGGAAGGGGTCAATCAGCCCCAGCATTTT,CASSIWEGVNQPQHF
once,.,TRBJ1-5,14,TRBV4-1,TGCGCCAGCAGCCAATGGGACAGCAATCAGCCCCAGCATTTT,CASSQWDSNQPQHF
.,.,TRBJ2-3,11,TRBV30,TGTGCCTGGAGCACCCAGGGAACGCAGTATTTT,CAWSTQGTQYF
.,.,TRBJ2-1,14,TRBV7-3,TGTGCCAGCAGCCTAGGGACGGTTAACAATGAGCAGTTCTTC,CASSLGTVNNEQFF
once,.,TRBJ2-7,11,TRBV6-6,TGTGCCAGCAAGAGAGAGTACGAGCAGTACTTC,CASKREYEQYF
few,.,TRBJ1-5,15,TRBV19,TGTGCCAGTAGTATCGGACAGAATAGCAATCAGCCCCAGCATTTT,CASSIGQNSNQPQHF
.,.,TRBJ2-3,13,TRBV11-3,TGTGCCAGCAGCTTAGATAGCACAGATACGCAGTATTTT,CASSLDSTDTQYF
once,TRBD1,TRBJ2-7,13,TRBV25-1,TGTGCCAGCACCTCCAGGGGGCAAAGCGAGCAGTACTTC,CASTSRGQSEQYF
.,.,TRBJ2-2,11,TRBV7-3,TGTGCCAGCAGCTCCCCCGGGGAGCTGTTTTTT,CASSSPGELFF
.,.,TRBJ1-5,16,TRBV4-2,TGTGCCAGCAGCCAAGCGGCCGGGACCGATGATCAGCCCCAGCATTTT,CASSQAAGTDDQPQHF
.,TRBD2,TRBJ2-1,16,TRBV7-8,TGTGCCAGCAGCTTAGTAGCGGGAGGGTCCTACAATGAGCAGTTCTTC,CASSLVAGGSYNEQFF
.,.,TRBJ1-1,14,TRBV7-6,TGTGCCAGCAGCAGGGGTGGGGAGAACACTGAAGCTTTCTTT,CASSRGGENTEAFF
.,TRBD2,TRBJ2-7,14,TRBV19,TGTGCCAGTAGTTCCGCGGGAGCTACCTACGAGCAGTACTTC,CASSSAGATYEQYF
.,TRBD1,TRBJ1-5,13,TRBV6-1,TGTGCCAGCAAGGGGGCGCGCAATCAGCCCCAGCATTTT,CASKGARNQPQHF